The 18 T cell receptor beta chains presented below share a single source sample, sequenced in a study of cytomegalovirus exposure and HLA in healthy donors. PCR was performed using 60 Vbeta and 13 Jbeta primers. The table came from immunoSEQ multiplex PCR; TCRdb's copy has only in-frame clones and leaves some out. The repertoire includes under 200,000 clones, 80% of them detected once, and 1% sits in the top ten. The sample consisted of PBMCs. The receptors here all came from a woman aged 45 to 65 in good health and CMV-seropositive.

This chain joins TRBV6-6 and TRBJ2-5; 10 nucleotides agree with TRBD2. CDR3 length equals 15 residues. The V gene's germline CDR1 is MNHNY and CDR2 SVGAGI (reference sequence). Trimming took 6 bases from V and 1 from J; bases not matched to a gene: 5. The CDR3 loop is CASRSSGRGQETQYF. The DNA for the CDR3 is TGTGCCAGCAGGTCTAGCGGGAGAGGCCAAGAGACCCAGTACTTC.

CDR3 DNA sequence: TGTGCCAGCTCACTCGGGACAGGGAACACCGGGGAGCTGTTTTTT. This sequence encodes CASSLGTGNTGELFF. This rearrangement joins TRBV18 to TRBJ2-2; 8 nucleotides line up with TRBD1. CDR1 is KGHSH and CDR2 is LQKENI in the germline V gene. The CDR3 spans 15 residues. V lost 4 bases, J lost 1 base, and 2 bases stayed unmatched.

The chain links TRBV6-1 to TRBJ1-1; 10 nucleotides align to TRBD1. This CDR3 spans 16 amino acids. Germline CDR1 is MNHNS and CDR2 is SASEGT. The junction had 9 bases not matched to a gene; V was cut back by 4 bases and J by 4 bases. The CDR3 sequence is CASSGTGGNRVTEAFF. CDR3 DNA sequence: TGTGCCAGCAGTGGGACAGGGGGTAATAGGGTCACTGAAGCTTTCTTT.

CDR3 sequence (DNA): TGTGCCCTTCCCGACAGGGGAAGCGGAGGCTACACCTTC. Protein product: CALPDRGSGGYTF. The chain couples TRBV28 to TRBJ1-2, with TRBD1 matching over 8 bases. V shed 11 bases and J 8 bases; nucleotides not matched to a gene: 13. CDR1 is MDHEN, CDR2 SYDVKM, per germline. The CDR3 runs 13 residues.

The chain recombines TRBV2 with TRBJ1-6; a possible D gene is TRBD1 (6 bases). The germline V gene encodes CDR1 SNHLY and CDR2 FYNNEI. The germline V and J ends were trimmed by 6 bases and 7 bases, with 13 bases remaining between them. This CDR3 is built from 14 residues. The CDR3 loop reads CASSNDRSNSPLHF. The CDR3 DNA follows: TGTGCCAGCAGCAATGACAGGTCCAATTCACCCCTCCACTTT.

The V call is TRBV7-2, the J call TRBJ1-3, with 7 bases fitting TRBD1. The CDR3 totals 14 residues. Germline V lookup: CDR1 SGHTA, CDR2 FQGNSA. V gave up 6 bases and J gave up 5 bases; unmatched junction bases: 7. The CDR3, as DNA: TGTGCCAGCAGTATACAGGGGTTTAGAAACACCATATATTTT. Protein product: CASSIQGFRNTIYF. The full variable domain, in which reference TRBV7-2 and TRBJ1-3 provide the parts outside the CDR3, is GAGVSQSPSNKVTEKGKDVELRCDPISGHTALYWYRQSLGQGLEFLIYFQGNSAPDKSGLPSDRFSAERTGGSVSTLTIQRTQQEDSAVYLCASSIQGFRNTIYFGEGSWLTVV.

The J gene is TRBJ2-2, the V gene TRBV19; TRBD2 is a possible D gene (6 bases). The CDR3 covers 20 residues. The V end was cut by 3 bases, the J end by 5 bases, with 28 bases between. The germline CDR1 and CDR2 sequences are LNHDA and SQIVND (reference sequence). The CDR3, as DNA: TGTGCCAGTAGTATCCCCCGGTGGAGGGGTGGGGGGTCGAGTACCGGGGAGCTGTTTTTT. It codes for CASSIPRWRGGGSSTGELFF. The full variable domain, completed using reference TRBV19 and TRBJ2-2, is DGGITQSPKYLFRKEGQNVTLSCEQNLNHDAMYWYRQDPGQGLRLIYYSQIVNDFQKGDIAEGYSVSREKKESFPLTVTSAQKNPTAFYLCASSIPRWRGGGSSTGELFFGEGSRLTVL.

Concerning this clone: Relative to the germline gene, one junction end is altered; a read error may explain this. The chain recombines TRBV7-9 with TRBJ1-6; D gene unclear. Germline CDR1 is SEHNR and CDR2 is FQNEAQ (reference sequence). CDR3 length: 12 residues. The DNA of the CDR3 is TGTTCCAGCAGCTTAGATTTCGGACCCCTCCACTTT. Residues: CSSSLDFGPLHF.

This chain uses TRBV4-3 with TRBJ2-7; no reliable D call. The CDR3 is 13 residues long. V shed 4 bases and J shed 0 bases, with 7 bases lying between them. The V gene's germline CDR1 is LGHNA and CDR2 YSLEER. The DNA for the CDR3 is TGCGCCAGCAGCCGTGAGTACTCCTACGAGCAGTACTTC. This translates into CASSREYSYEQYF.

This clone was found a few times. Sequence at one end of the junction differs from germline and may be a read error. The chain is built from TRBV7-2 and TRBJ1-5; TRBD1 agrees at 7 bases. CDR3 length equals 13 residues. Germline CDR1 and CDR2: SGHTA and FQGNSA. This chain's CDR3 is CASSLAVRQGPIF. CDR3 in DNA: TGTGCCAGCAGCTTAGCTGTAAGACAGGGACCTATTTTT.

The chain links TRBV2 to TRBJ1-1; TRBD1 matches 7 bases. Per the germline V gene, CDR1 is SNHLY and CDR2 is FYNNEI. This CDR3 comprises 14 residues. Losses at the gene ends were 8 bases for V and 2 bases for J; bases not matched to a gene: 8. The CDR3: CASQFDRVNTEAFF. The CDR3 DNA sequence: TGTGCCAGCCAATTCGACAGGGTCAACACTGAAGCTTTCTTT.

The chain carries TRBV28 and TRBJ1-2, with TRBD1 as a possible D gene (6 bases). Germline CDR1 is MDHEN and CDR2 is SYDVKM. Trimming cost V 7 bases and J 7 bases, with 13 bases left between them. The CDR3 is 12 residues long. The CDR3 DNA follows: TGTGCCAGCAAACGGGGGGCCCGTGGCTACACCTTC. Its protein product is CASKRGARGYTF.

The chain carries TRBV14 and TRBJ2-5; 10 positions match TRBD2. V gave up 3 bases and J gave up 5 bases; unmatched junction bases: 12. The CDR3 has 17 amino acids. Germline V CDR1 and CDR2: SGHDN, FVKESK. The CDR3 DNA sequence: TGTGCCAGCAGCCACCCTCCGGGACTAGCGAAGAGGGAGACCCAGTACTTC. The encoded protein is CASSHPPGLAKRETQYF. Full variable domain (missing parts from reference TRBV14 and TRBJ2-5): EAGVTQFPSHSVIEKGQTVTLRCDPISGHDNLYWYRRVMGKEIKFLLHFVKESKQDESGMPNNRFLAERTGGTYSTLKVQPAELEDSGVYFCASSHPPGLAKRETQYFGPGTRLLVL.

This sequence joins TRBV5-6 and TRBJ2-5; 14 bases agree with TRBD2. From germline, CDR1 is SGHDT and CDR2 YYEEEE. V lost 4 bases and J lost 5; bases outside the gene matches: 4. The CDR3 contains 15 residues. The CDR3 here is CASSPTSGGAETQYF. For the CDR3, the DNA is TGTGCCAGCAGCCCGACTAGCGGGGGGGCTGAGACCCAGTACTTC.

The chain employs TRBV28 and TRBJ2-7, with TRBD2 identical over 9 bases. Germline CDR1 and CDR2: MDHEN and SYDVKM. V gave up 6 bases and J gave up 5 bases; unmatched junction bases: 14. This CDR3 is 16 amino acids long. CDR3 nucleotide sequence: TGTGCCAGCAGCCCACACGTGGCGGGACTAGCTCACGAGCAGTACTTC. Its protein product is CASSPHVAGLAHEQYF.

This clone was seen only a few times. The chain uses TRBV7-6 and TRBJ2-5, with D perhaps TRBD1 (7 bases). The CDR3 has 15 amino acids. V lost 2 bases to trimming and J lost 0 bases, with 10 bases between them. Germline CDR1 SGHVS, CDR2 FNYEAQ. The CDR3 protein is CASSLPRGDQETQYF. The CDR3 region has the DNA TGTGCCAGCAGCTTACCCAGGGGGGACCAAGAGACCCAGTACTTC.

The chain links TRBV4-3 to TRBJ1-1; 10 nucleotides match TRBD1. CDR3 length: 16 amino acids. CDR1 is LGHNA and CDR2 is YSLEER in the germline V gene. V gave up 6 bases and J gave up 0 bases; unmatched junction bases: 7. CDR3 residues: CASSLGTGALNTEAFF. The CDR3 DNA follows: TGCGCCAGCAGTCTTGGGACAGGGGCCCTGAACACTGAAGCTTTCTTT.

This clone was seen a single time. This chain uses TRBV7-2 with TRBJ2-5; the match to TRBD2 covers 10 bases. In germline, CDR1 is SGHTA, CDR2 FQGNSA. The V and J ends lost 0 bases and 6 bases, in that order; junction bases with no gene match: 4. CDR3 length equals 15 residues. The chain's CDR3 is CASSLAGTSVQTQYF. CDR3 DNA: TGTGCCAGCAGCTTAGCCGGGACTAGCGTGCAGACCCAGTACTTC.